This T cell receptor beta chain was identified during a study of T-cell memory formation after mild COVID-19. The CDR3 is made up of 17 amino acids. With V trimmed by 3 bases and J by 3 bases, 10 bases remained unmatched. Germline V lookup: CDR1 SGHRS, CDR2 YFSETQ. TCRdb ran MiXCR on the 5' RACE reads and lists one entry per CDR3 protein. This table holds about 100,000 distinct CDR3 sequences, around 10% found once. The TCR was taken from a man between 18 and 29 years old who had mild COVID-19 (a few samples of this study predate the infection). Cell type and time point are not known. The chain combines TRBV5-1 with TRBJ2-3, with 10 nucleotides matching TRBD2. Sequencing was performed on PBMCs or a T cell subset sorted from them (not recorded which). The CDR3 reads CASSSILAGIPTDTQYF. The CDR3 DNA is TGCGCCAGCAGCTCTATACTAGCGGGGATCCCGACAGATACGCAGTATTTT.